This T cell receptor beta chain was captured by sequencing in a study of human T cells and chemical hapten exposure. Whole-study context: Patch tests containing 0.01% DPC, applied to the upper back, were read at 6 days.

Documented time point: patch test 2, 6 weeks after DPC sensitization. As for treatment: therapeutic diphenylcyclopropenone sensitization with weekly scalp DPC. Patients had alopecia, were aged 18 to 70, and were not pregnant. Germline V gene sequence: CDR1 GTSNPN, CDR2 SVGIG (reference sequence). The CDR3 has 15 amino acids. To note about this clonotype: The junction differs from germline at one of its ends, possibly a read error.

MiXCR, applied by TCRdb to the RACE reads, yields one record per CDR3 protein. The sample lists just over 40,000 distinct CDR3 sequences; 3% to 3.5% were seen once. This chain connects TRBV30 to TRBJ2-3, with 13 positions matching TRBD2. The starting material was whole blood, obtained in connection with sensitization to the hapten diphenylcyclopropenone (DPC). This receptor was identified in a man in his forties with alopecia areata. Some clones in this sample may be carry-over from other donors' samples. In DNA, the CDR3 is TGTGCCCGGAGGGGACTAGCGGGATCATCAGATACGCAGTATTTT. Amino acid sequence: CARRGLAGSSDTQYF.